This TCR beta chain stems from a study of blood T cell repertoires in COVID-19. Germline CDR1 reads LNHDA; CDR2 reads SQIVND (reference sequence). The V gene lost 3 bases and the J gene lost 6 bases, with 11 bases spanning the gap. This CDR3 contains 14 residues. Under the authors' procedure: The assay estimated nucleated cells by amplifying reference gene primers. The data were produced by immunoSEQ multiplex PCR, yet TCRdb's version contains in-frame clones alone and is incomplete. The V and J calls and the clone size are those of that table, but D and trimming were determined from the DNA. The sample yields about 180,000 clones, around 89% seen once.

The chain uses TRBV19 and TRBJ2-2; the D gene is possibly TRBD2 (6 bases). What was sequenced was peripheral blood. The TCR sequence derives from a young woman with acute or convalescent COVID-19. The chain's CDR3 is CASSIGGGSGELFF. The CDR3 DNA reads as TGTGCCAGTAGTATTGGGGGAGGTTCCGGGGAGCTGTTTTTT.